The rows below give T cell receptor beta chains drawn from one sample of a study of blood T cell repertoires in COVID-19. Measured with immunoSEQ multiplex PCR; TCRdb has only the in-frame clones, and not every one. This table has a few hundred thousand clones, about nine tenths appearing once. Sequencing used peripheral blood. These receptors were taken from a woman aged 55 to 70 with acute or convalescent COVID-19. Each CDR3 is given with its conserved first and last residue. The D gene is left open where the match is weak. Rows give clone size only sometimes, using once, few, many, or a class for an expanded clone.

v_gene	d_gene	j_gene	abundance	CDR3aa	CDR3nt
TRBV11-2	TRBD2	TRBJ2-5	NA	CASSSIAGETQETQYF	TGTGCCAGCAGCTCCATAGCGGGGGAGACCCAAGAGACCCAGTACTTC
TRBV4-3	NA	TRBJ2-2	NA	CASSQDRVPGELFF	TGCGCCAGCAGCCAAGACAGGGTCCCCGGGGAGCTGTTTTTT
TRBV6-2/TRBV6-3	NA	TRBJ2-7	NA	CASSTSLANSYEQYF	TGTGCCAGCAGTACCTCCCTAGCAAACTCCTACGAGCAGTACTTC
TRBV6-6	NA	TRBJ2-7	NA	CASSYTGSSSREQYF	TGTGCCAGCAGTTATACCGGGTCTAGCAGCCGAGAGCAGTACTTC
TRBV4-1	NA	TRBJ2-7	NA	CASSQGGPPYEQYF	TGCGCCAGCAGCCAAGGAGGGCCCCCCTACGAGCAGTACTTC
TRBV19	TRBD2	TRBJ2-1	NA	CASSSGGAGDEQFF	TGTGCCAGTAGTAGCGGGGGGGCCGGGGATGAGCAGTTCTTC
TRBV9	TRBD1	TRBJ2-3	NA	CASSATRTGIDTQYF	TGTGCCAGCAGCGCAACCAGGACAGGGATAGATACGCAGTATTTT
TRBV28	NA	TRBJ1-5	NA	CASSGRGSNQPQHF	TGTGCCAGCAGTGGGAGGGGTAGCAATCAGCCCCAGCATTTT
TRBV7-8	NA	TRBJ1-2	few	CASSSVMSNYGYTF	TGTGCCAGCAGCTCCGTTATGTCGAACTATGGCTACACCTTC
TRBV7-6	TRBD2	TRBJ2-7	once	CASSLGGGGGSEQYF	TGTGCCAGCAGCTTAGGGGGCGGGGGAGGTTCCGAGCAGTACTTC
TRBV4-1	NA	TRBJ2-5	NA	CASSQVQLPGAMGETQYF	TGCGCCAGCAGCCAAGTTCAATTACCGGGAGCAATGGGAGAGACCCAGTACTTC
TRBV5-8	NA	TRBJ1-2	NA	CASSLGQDPYGYTF	TGTGCCAGCAGCTTGGGACAGGATCCCTATGGCTACACCTTC
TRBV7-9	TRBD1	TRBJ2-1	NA	CASSHTGGGDEQFF	TGTGCCAGCAGCCATACAGGGGGCGGAGATGAGCAGTTCTTC
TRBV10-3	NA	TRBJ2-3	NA	CAISPVPAGPTDTQYF	TGTGCCATCAGTCCCGTCCCCGCAGGGCCCACAGATACGCAGTATTTT
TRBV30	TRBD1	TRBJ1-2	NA	CAWGQGTGYTF	TGTGCCTGGGGACAGGGGACGGGCTACACCTTC
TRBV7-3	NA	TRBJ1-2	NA	CASSPEEGSDYGYTF	TGTGCCAGCAGCCCCGAGGAGGGTAGCGACTATGGCTACACCTTC
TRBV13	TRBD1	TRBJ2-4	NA	CASSLPGTVNTKNIQYF	TGTGCCAGCAGCTTACCGGGGACAGTCAATACCAAAAACATTCAGTACTTC
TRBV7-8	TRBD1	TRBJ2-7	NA	CASSLLLDRALQYF	TGTGCCAGCAGCTTACTGCTGGACAGGGCCCTGCAGTACTTC
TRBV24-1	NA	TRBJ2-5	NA	CATSSPRQGLETQYF	TGTGCCACCAGTTCCCCTCGGCAGGGGCTAGAGACCCAGTACTTC
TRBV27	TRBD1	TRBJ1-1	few	CASSLLVGGNTEAFF	TGTGCCAGCAGTTTACTCGTAGGGGGCAACACTGAAGCTTTCTTT
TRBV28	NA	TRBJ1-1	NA	CASSHGGQTPNTEAFF	TGTGCCAGCAGCCACGGCGGACAGACACCGAACACTGAAGCTTTCTTT
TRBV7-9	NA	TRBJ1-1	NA	CASSLHRDGTEAFF	TGTGCCAGCAGCTTACACAGGGACGGCACTGAAGCTTTCTTT
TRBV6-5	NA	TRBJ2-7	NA	CASSGRSSYEQYF	TGTGCCAGCAGCGGAAGGAGCTCCTACGAGCAGTACTTC
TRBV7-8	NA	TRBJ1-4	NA	CASSFGTNNEKLFF	TGTGCCAGCAGCTTTGGGACAAATAATGAAAAACTGTTTTTT
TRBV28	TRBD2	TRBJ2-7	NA	CASSLVSGRAFYEQYF	TGTGCCAGCAGTTTAGTTAGCGGGAGGGCCTTTTACGAGCAGTACTTC
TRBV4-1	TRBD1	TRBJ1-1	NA	CASSQGLQGSTEAFF	TGCGCCAGCAGCCAAGGCTTACAGGGGAGCACTGAAGCTTTCTTT
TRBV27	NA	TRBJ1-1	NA	CASSWQGLNTEAFF	TGTGCCAGCAGTTGGCAGGGTCTGAACACTGAAGCTTTCTTT
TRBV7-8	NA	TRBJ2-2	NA	CASRDLQGNGELFF	TGTGCCAGCAGAGATCTACAGGGAAACGGGGAGCTGTTTTTT
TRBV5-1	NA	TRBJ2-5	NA	CASSQGSGNRQETQYF	TGCGCCAGCAGCCAGGGGAGCGGGAACCGACAAGAGACCCAGTACTTC
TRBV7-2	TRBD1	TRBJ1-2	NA	CASSSTGGDYGYTF	TGTGCCAGCAGCTCGACAGGGGGTGACTATGGCTACACCTTC
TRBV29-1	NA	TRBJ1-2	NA	CSVEGSRRDLYGYTF	TGCAGCGTTGAAGGGTCGAGGAGGGACCTATATGGCTACACCTTC
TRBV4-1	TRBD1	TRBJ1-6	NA	CASSQVRTGDYNSPLHF	TGCGCCAGCAGCCAAGTCCGGACAGGTGACTATAATTCACCCCTCCACTTT
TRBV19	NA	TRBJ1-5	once	CASSIRLHGLSNQPQHF	TGTGCCAGTAGTATACGACTCCACGGGTTGAGCAATCAGCCCCAGCATTTT
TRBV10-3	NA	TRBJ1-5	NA	CAISEFRNQPQHF	TGTGCCATCAGTGAATTCAGGAACCAGCCCCAGCATTTT
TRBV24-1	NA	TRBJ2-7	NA	CATSVTDSYEQYF	TGTGCCACCAGTGTTACAGATTCCTACGAGCAGTACTTC
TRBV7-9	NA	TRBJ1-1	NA	CASSFLAGDTEAFF	TGTGCCAGCAGCTTCCTTGCGGGAGACACTGAAGCTTTCTTT
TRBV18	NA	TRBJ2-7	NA	CASSPQGIPTYEQYF	TGTGCCAGCTCACCACAGGGGATTCCCACCTACGAGCAGTACTTC
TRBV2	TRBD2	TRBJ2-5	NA	CASRGLAGTSETQYF	TGTGCCAGCAGGGGACTAGCGGGGACCAGTGAGACCCAGTACTTC
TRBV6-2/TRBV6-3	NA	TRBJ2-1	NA	CASSRTNNEQFF	TGTGCCAGCAGTCGGACAAACAATGAGCAGTTCTTC
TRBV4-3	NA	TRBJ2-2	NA	CASSHRLGLDTGELFF	TGCGCCAGCAGCCATAGGTTGGGGCTAGACACCGGGGAGCTGTTTTTT
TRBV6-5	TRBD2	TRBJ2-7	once	CASSISGTSDYEQYF	TGTGCCAGCAGTATCTCCGGGACTAGCGACTACGAGCAGTACTTC
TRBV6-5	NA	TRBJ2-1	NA	CASGRSYNEQFF	TGTGCCAGCGGGAGGTCCTACAATGAGCAGTTCTTC
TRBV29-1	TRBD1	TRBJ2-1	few	CSVGPRGLDNEQFF	TGCAGCGTCGGGCCCAGGGGGCTCGACAATGAGCAGTTCTTC
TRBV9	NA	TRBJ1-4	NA	CASSPGAANEKLFF	TGTGCCAGCAGCCCTGGGGCTGCTAATGAAAAACTGTTTTTT
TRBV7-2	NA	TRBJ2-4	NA	CASSLIRDTKNIQYF	TGTGCCAGCAGCTTAATTCGGGACACTAAAAACATTCAGTACTTC
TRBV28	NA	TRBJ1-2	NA	CASSRGLGADGYTF	TGTGCCAGCAGCAGAGGGTTGGGGGCGGATGGCTACACCTTC
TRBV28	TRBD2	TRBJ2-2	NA	CASTVGLAGPRGIPGELFF	TGTGCCAGCACCGTGGGACTAGCGGGGCCCCGAGGAATCCCCGGGGAGCTGTTTTTT
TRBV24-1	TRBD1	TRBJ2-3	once	CATSDRTGGTDTQYF	TGTGCCACCAGTGATCGGACAGGGGGCACAGATACGCAGTATTTT
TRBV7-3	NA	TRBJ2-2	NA	CASSLYGRDGELFF	TGTGCCAGCAGCTTATATGGGCGGGACGGGGAGCTGTTTTTT
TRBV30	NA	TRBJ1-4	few	CAWEGQDATNEKLFF	TGTGCCTGGGAGGGGCAGGACGCAACTAATGAAAAACTGTTTTTT